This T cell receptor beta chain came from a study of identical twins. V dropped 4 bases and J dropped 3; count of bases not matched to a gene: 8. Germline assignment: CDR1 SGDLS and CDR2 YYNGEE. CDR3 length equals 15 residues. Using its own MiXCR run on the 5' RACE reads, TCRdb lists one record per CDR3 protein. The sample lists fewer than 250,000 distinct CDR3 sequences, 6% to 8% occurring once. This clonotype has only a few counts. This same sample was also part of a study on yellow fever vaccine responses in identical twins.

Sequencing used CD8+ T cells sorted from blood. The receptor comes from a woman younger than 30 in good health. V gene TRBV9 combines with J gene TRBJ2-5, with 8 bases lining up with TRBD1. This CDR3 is CASSPYGQGKETQYF. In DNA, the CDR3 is TGTGCCAGCAGCCCTTACGGACAGGGAAAAGAGACCCAGTACTTC.